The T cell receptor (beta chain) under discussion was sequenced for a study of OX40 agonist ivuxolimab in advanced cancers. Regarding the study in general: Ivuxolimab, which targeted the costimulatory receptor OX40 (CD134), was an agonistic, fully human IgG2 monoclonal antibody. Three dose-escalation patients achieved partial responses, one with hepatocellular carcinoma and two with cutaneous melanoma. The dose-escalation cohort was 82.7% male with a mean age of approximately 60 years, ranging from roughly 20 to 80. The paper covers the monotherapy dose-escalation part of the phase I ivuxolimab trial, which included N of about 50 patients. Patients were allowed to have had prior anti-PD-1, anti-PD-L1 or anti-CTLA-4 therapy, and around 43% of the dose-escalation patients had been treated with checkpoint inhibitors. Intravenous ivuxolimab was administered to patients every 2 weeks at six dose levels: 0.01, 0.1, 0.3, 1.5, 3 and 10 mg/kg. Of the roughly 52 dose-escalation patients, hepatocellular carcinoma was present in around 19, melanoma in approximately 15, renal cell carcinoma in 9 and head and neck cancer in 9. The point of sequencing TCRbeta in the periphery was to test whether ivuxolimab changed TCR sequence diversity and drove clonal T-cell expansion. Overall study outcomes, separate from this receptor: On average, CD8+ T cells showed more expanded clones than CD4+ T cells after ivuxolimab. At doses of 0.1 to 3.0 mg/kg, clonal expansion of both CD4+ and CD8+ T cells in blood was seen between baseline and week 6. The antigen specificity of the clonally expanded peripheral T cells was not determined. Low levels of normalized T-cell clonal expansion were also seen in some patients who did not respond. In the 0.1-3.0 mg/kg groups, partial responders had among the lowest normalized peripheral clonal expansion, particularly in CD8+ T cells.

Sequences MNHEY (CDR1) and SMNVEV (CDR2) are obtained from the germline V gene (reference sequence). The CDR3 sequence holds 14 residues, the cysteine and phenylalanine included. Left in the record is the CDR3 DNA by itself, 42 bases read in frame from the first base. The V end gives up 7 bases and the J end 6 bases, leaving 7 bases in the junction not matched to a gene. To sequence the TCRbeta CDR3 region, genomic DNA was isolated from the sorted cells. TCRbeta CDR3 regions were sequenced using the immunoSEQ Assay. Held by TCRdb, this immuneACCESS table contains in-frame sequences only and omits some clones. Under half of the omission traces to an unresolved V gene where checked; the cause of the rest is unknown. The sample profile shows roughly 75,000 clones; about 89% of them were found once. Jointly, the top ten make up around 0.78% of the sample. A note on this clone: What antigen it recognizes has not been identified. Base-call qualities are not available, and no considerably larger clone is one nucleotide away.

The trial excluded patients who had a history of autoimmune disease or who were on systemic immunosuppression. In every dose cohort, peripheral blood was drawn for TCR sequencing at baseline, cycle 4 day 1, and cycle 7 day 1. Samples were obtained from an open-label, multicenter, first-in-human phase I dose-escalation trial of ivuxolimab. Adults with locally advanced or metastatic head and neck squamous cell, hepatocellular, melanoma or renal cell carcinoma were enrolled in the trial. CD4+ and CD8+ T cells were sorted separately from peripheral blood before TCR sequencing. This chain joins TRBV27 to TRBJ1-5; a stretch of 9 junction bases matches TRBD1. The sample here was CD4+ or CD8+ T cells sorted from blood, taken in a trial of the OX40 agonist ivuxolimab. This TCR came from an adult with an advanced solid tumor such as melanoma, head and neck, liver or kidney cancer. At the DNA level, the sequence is TGTGCCAGCAAGAGGGACAGGGTGGGTCAGCCCCAGCATTTT. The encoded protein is CASKRDRVGQPQHF.